Listed below are T cell receptor beta chains from one sample, sequenced in a study of glioma-infiltrating T cells. TCRdb re-called the multiplex PCR reads with MiXCR, one entry per CDR3 protein. The sample has 150,000 or so distinct CDR3 sequences; 30% to 40% are singletons. Sequences were obtained from glioma tissue, nonneoplastic brain tissue, or PBMCs (not recorded which). The receptors come from a human donor with low-grade glioma or glioblastoma, undergoing nonglioma brain surgery, or in good health (not recorded which). CDR3s include the opening cysteine and the closing phenylalanine or tryptophan. D genes are given only for firm matches. Size tells how often a clone was seen (once, few, many) or the class of an expanded clone, and some rows leave it out.

clone size: -
D gene: -
J gene: TRBJ1-2
V gene: TRBV11-2
CDR3 protein: CASSTRKGYTF
CDR3 DNA: TGTGCCAGCAGCACCCGGAAGGGCTACACCTTC

clone size: -
D gene: TRBD1
J gene: TRBJ2-1
V gene: TRBV2
CDR3 protein: CASSEEEGQAYGDEQFF
CDR3 DNA: TGTGCCAGCAGTGAAGAGGAAGGACAGGCTTACGGCGATGAGCAGTTCTTC

clone size: few
D gene: TRBD1
J gene: TRBJ2-1
V gene: TRBV6-1
CDR3 protein: CASSPPATGLRHEQFF
CDR3 DNA: TGTGCCAGCAGTCCGCCGGCGACAGGGCTCAGGCATGAGCAGTTCTTC

clone size: -
D gene: TRBD2
J gene: TRBJ2-3
V gene: TRBV20-1
CDR3 protein: CSATHAGGPTDTQYF
CDR3 DNA: TGCAGTGCTACCCACGCGGGAGGGCCTACAGATACGCAGTATTTT

clone size: -
D gene: -
J gene: TRBJ2-3
V gene: TRBV7-2
CDR3 protein: CASSLAPPDTQYF
CDR3 DNA: TGTGCCAGCAGCTTAGCCCCACCGGATACGCAGTATTTT

clone size: -
D gene: -
J gene: TRBJ1-2
V gene: TRBV4-1
CDR3 protein: CASSQVEMGVAGYTF
CDR3 DNA: TGCGCCAGCAGCCAAGTTGAAATGGGGGTTGCTGGCTACACCTTC

clone size: few
D gene: -
J gene: TRBJ1-1
V gene: TRBV6-6
CDR3 protein: CASSYSSGRSTEAFF
CDR3 DNA: TGTGCCAGCAGTTACTCGTCAGGGCGCAGCACTGAAGCTTTCTTT

clone size: -
D gene: -
J gene: TRBJ2-3
V gene: TRBV6-2/TRBV6-3
CDR3 protein: CARGNPPVTDTQYF
CDR3 DNA: TGTGCCAGAGGGAACCCGCCGGTCACAGATACGCAGTATTTT

clone size: -
D gene: -
J gene: TRBJ2-7
V gene: TRBV6-1
CDR3 protein: CAISDPGHTYEQYF
CDR3 DNA: TGTGCCATCAGCGACCCGGGACATACCTACGAGCAGTACTTC

clone size: few
D gene: TRBD2
J gene: TRBJ2-1
V gene: TRBV6-1
CDR3 protein: CASKPGLANHNEQFF
CDR3 DNA: TGTGCCAGCAAACCGGGACTAGCAAACCACAATGAGCAGTTCTTC

clone size: -
D gene: -
J gene: TRBJ2-5
V gene: TRBV19
CDR3 protein: CASSEHFQETQYF
CDR3 DNA: TGTGCCAGTAGTGAACACTTCCAAGAGACCCAGTACTTC

clone size: -
D gene: -
J gene: TRBJ1-6
V gene: TRBV9
CDR3 protein: CASSVDAPGNSPLHF
CDR3 DNA: TGTGCCAGCAGCGTAGATGCCCCCGGGAATTCACCCCTCCACTTT

clone size: few
D gene: -
J gene: TRBJ1-2
V gene: TRBV27
CDR3 protein: CASNQSPGDRYGYTF
CDR3 DNA: TGTGCCAGCAACCAATCCCCGGGGGATCGATATGGCTACACCTTC

clone size: -
D gene: -
J gene: TRBJ2-5
V gene: TRBV6-6
CDR3 protein: CASSYSTRQQETQYF
CDR3 DNA: TGTGCCAGCAGTTACTCGACGCGGCAGCAAGAGACCCAGTACTTC

clone size: -
D gene: -
J gene: TRBJ1-6
V gene: TRBV4-2
CDR3 protein: CASIQDNTLFSPLHF
CDR3 DNA: TGTGCCAGCATCCAAGATAATACGTTGTTTTCACCCCTCCACTTT

clone size: -
D gene: -
J gene: TRBJ2-2
V gene: TRBV14
CDR3 protein: CASSRVRTINTGELFF
CDR3 DNA: TGTGCCAGCAGCCGCGTGCGGACTATAAACACCGGGGAGCTGTTTTTT

clone size: -
D gene: TRBD1
J gene: TRBJ1-1
V gene: TRBV6-1
CDR3 protein: CASSVDRVGTEAFF
CDR3 DNA: TGTGCCAGCAGTGTGGACAGGGTTGGTACTGAAGCTTTCTTT

clone size: -
D gene: -
J gene: TRBJ1-5
V gene: TRBV20-1
CDR3 protein: CSVQVGAAFSNQPQHF
CDR3 DNA: TGCAGTGTTCAGGTGGGGGCTGCCTTTAGCAATCAGCCCCAGCATTTT

clone size: -
D gene: TRBD1
J gene: TRBJ2-7
V gene: TRBV2
CDR3 protein: CASTGTGRKKYEQYF
CDR3 DNA: TGTGCCAGCACTGGGACAGGGCGTAAGAAGTACGAGCAGTACTTC

clone size: -
D gene: TRBD2
J gene: TRBJ2-1
V gene: TRBV11-2
CDR3 protein: CASSPRLAGGFNEQFF
CDR3 DNA: TGTGCCAGCAGCCCCCGCCTAGCGGGAGGTTTTAATGAGCAGTTCTTC

clone size: -
D gene: -
J gene: TRBJ1-5
V gene: TRBV28
CDR3 protein: CASSFGSNQPQHF
CDR3 DNA: TGTGCCAGCAGTTTTGGAAGCAATCAGCCCCAGCATTTT

clone size: -
D gene: -
J gene: TRBJ2-5
V gene: TRBV7-2
CDR3 protein: CASSLALSGGETQYF
CDR3 DNA: TGTGCCAGCAGCTTAGCTCTCAGTGGGGGAGAGACCCAGTACTTC

clone size: -
D gene: -
J gene: TRBJ2-3
V gene: TRBV11-2
CDR3 protein: CASSSLGLTDSSTDTQYF
CDR3 DNA: TGTGCCAGCAGCTCCCTGGGACTTACAGATTCTAGCACAGATACGCAGTATTTT

clone size: -
D gene: -
J gene: TRBJ2-3
V gene: TRBV4-3
CDR3 protein: CASSQDGTGTDTQYF
CDR3 DNA: TGCGCCAGCAGCCAAGACGGGACGGGCACAGATACGCAGTATTTT

clone size: -
D gene: TRBD2
J gene: TRBJ2-5
V gene: TRBV6-2/TRBV6-3
CDR3 protein: CASIYSSSIPGLVGETQYF
CDR3 DNA: TGTGCCAGCATTTACTCGTCTTCGATTCCGGGACTAGTGGGAGAGACCCAGTACTTC

clone size: few
D gene: -
J gene: TRBJ1-1
V gene: TRBV20-1
CDR3 protein: CSARVRTQNTEAFF
CDR3 DNA: TGCAGTGCTAGAGTTAGGACTCAGAACACTGAAGCTTTCTTT

clone size: -
D gene: -
J gene: TRBJ2-3
V gene: TRBV5-1
CDR3 protein: CASSRPGRTDTQYF
CDR3 DNA: TGCGCCAGCAGCAGGCCAGGGAGGACAGATACGCAGTATTTT

clone size: few
D gene: -
J gene: TRBJ2-5
V gene: TRBV4-2
CDR3 protein: CASSQDSGLGETQYF
CDR3 DNA: TGTGCCAGCAGCCAAGATTCGGGGCTGGGGGAGACCCAGTACTTC

clone size: few
D gene: TRBD1
J gene: TRBJ1-5
V gene: TRBV6-6
CDR3 protein: CASSYSNRGSQPQHF
CDR3 DNA: TGTGCCAGCAGTTACTCCAACAGGGGTTCTCAGCCCCAGCATTTT

clone size: -
D gene: TRBD1
J gene: TRBJ1-1
V gene: TRBV10-3
CDR3 protein: CAISDLGQRTEAFF
CDR3 DNA: TGTGCCATCAGTGATCTGGGACAGAGGACTGAAGCTTTCTTT

clone size: few
D gene: TRBD1
J gene: TRBJ1-5
V gene: TRBV6-1
CDR3 protein: CASSNRDRPDQPQHF
CDR3 DNA: TGTGCCAGCAGTAACCGGGACAGACCTGATCAGCCCCAGCATTTT

clone size: -
D gene: -
J gene: TRBJ1-5
V gene: TRBV24-1
CDR3 protein: CATSEIEGPQHF
CDR3 DNA: TGTGCCACCAGTGAGATAGAAGGGCCCCAGCATTTT

clone size: -
D gene: -
J gene: TRBJ2-1
V gene: TRBV5-6
CDR3 protein: CASRQGGALEQFF
CDR3 DNA: TGTGCCAGCAGGCAAGGGGGGGCTCTTGAGCAGTTCTTC

clone size: few
D gene: -
J gene: TRBJ2-5
V gene: TRBV7-2
CDR3 protein: CAGTLSGGAEETQYF
CDR3 DNA: TGTGCCGGCACCTTAAGCGGCGGGGCGGAAGAGACCCAGTACTTC

clone size: few
D gene: -
J gene: TRBJ1-5
V gene: TRBV6-1
CDR3 protein: CASSEHGNSNQPQHF
CDR3 DNA: TGTGCCAGCAGTGAACACGGCAATAGCAATCAGCCCCAGCATTTT